The T cell receptor (beta chain) under discussion was sequenced for a study of T cell repertoires in cytomegalovirus infection. Across the study: Well-studied HLA-B-restricted epitopes and recently identified HLA-C-restricted epitopes of CMV were both used in the study. The public TCR beta signatures pointed to both CMV infection and matching HLA type.

Findings and limits, study-wide: Of the TCR beta families, the public ones yielded a cumulative frequency that identified carriers of CMV plus the relevant HLA. Ex vivo, HLA-C-restricted CMV-specific TCR beta clonotypes prevailed over the rest of the response.

This clonotype has just a few counts. Its antigen is not identified. TCRdb fed the reads into MiXCR, producing one record per CDR3 protein. Here the sample spans more than 250,000 distinct CDR3 sequences, 25% being singletons. Trimming cost V 6 bases and J 0 bases; bases outside gene matches: 11. The CDR3 is made up of 17 amino acids. Germline-derived CDR1 and CDR2 are MDHEN and SYDVKM. The receptor's source is a human donor in good health (CMV status not recorded). Some clones in this sample may be carry-over from other donors' samples. The chain is built from TRBV28 and TRBJ2-7, with 10 positions matching TRBD2. Sample: cultured PBMCs, taken from culture after CMV antigen stimulation. The CDR3 DNA follows: TGTGCCAGCAGCACCGCCGGGACTAGCGATCACTCCTACGAGCAGTACGTC. Translated: CASSTAGTSDHSYEQYV.